Listed below are T cell receptor beta chains from one sample, sequenced in a study of TIL therapy for anti-PD-1-resistant metastatic lung cancer. TCRdb's copy holds only in-frame clones and misses some; the assay was immunoSEQ multiplex PCR. The table has about 20,000 clones, 83% seen once. Material: blood, obtained at baseline. These receptors all stem from a person between 30 and 80 years old with non-small cell lung cancer. The CDR3 runs from the conserved cysteine through the conserved F or W. D genes are given only for firm matches. Size tells how often a clone was seen (once, few, many) or the class of an expanded clone, and some rows leave it out.

j_call	clone_size	v_call	d_call	cdr3_aa	cdr3_nt
TRBJ2-5	-	TRBV19	-	CASSGGKETQYF	TGTGCCAGTAGTGGTGGGAAAGAGACCCAGTACTTC
TRBJ1-3	-	TRBV2	-	CASSSGNSGNTIYF	TGTGCCAGCAGCTCTGGGAACTCTGGAAACACCATATATTTT
TRBJ2-5	-	TRBV6-6	-	CASRPKWNQETQYF	TGTGCCAGCAGGCCCAAATGGAACCAAGAGACCCAGTACTTC
TRBJ2-1	-	TRBV28	TRBD2	CASSPYPSGGVLNEQFF	TGTGCCAGCAGTCCATACCCTAGCGGGGGGGTCTTAAATGAGCAGTTCTTC
TRBJ2-5	-	TRBV7-2	TRBD2	CASSSLTGGRETQYF	TGTGCCAGCAGCTCCCTGACGGGAGGAAGGGAGACCCAGTACTTC
TRBJ2-7	-	TRBV4-3	-	CASSQDSGEYYEQYF	TGCGCCAGCAGCCAAGATAGCGGCGAGTACTACGAGCAGTACTTC
TRBJ2-2	-	TRBV10-3	TRBD1	CAITGDSANTGELFF	TGTGCCATCACCGGGGACAGCGCGAACACCGGGGAGCTGTTTTTT
TRBJ1-5	-	TRBV19	TRBD1	CASSLTDRRNQPQHF	TGTGCCAGTAGTCTCACGGACAGGAGGAATCAGCCCCAGCATTTT
TRBJ2-1	-	TRBV27	-	CASSIWTRVYNEQFF	TGTGCCAGCAGTATTTGGACAAGGGTCTACAATGAGCAGTTCTTC
TRBJ2-1	-	TRBV7-2	TRBD2	CASSLGPPSGAQYNEQFF	TGTGCCAGCAGCTTAGGCCCTCCTAGCGGGGCCCAGTACAATGAGCAGTTCTTC
TRBJ1-1	-	TRBV14	-	CASSQTRGTTEAFF	TGTGCCAGCAGCCAGACTCGGGGGACCACTGAAGCTTTCTTT
TRBJ1-1	-	TRBV5-1	TRBD1	CASSQWTGQGVNTEAFF	TGCGCCAGCAGCCAGTGGACAGGGCAGGGTGTTAACACTGAAGCTTTCTTT
TRBJ1-4	-	TRBV5-6	-	CASSFRGANEKLFF	TGTGCCAGCAGCTTTAGGGGGGCTAATGAAAAACTGTTTTTT
TRBJ1-2	-	TRBV30	-	CAWSVRYYGYTF	TGTGCCTGGAGTGTCCGCTACTATGGCTACACCTTC
TRBJ1-5	few	TRBV10-3	TRBD1	CATDTGDSNQPQHF	TGTGCCACCGATACAGGGGATAGCAATCAGCCCCAGCATTTT
TRBJ2-6	once	TRBV5-1	-	CASSSRQVSRANVLTF	TGCGCCAGCAGCTCACGACAGGTCTCTAGGGCCAACGTCCTGACTTTC
TRBJ2-3	-	TRBV9	TRBD2	CASSAIERGLPDTQYF	TGTGCCAGCAGCGCCATTGAGCGGGGGCTCCCAGATACGCAGTATTTT
TRBJ2-7	-	TRBV5-1	-	CASSLGISYEQYF	TGCGCCAGCAGCCTCGGGATATCCTACGAGCAGTACTTC
TRBJ1-4	-	TRBV19	-	CASSIANEKLFF	TGTGCCAGTAGTATAGCAAATGAAAAACTGTTTTTT
TRBJ2-1	-	TRBV7-2	-	CASSLEGGRDNEQFF	TGTGCCAGCAGCTTAGAGGGGGGGAGAGACAATGAGCAGTTCTTC
TRBJ2-5	-	TRBV11-3	-	CASSVGWKGGETQYF	TGTGCCAGCAGCGTAGGCTGGAAGGGTGGAGAGACCCAGTACTTC
TRBJ1-3	-	TRBV28	-	CASSSRGRSARNTIYF	TGTGCCAGCAGTTCGAGAGGGAGGTCTGCCCGGAACACCATATATTTT
TRBJ1-1	few	TRBV11-1	-	CASSNQGGTEAFF	TGTGCCAGCAGCAACCAGGGAGGAACTGAAGCTTTCTTT
TRBJ1-1	-	TRBV4-2	TRBD1	CASSQDLEDRGRAFF	TGTGCCAGCAGCCAAGATTTAGAGGACAGGGGGCGAGCTTTCTTT
TRBJ2-3	-	TRBV29-1	-	CSVVGSRSTDTQYF	TGCAGCGTTGTGGGTAGCCGTAGCACAGATACGCAGTATTTT
TRBJ1-1	-	TRBV5-1	-	CASSLGEVSYHTEAFF	TGCGCCAGCAGCTTGGGAGAGGTTTCGTACCACACTGAAGCTTTCTTT
TRBJ1-2	few	TRBV18	TRBD1	CASSPVDRPGGYTF	TGTGCCAGCTCACCCGTGGACAGGCCGGGTGGCTACACCTTC
TRBJ2-5	-	TRBV18	-	CASSPSGQRETQYF	TGTGCCAGCTCACCCTCCGGACAGCGCGAGACCCAGTACTTC
TRBJ1-2	-	TRBV28	-	CASSPRPRQPNYGYTF	TGTGCCAGCAGTCCCAGGCCCCGACAGCCTAACTATGGCTACACCTTC
TRBJ2-3	-	TRBV7-3	-	CASSLRGSSTDTQYF	TGTGCCAGCAGCTTAAGGGGGAGTAGCACAGATACGCAGTATTTT
TRBJ2-3	once	TRBV4-2	-	CASSPKGGTAGSRDTQYF	TGTGCCAGCAGTCCAAAAGGCGGAACGGCAGGGAGCAGGGATACGCAGTATTTT
TRBJ2-2	-	TRBV19	-	CASFGSGELFF	TGTGCCAGTTTCGGGTCCGGGGAGCTGTTTTTT
TRBJ2-2	-	TRBV7-3	TRBD1	CASSPGQSNTGELFF	TGTGCCAGCAGCCCGGGACAGTCGAACACCGGGGAGCTGTTTTTT
TRBJ1-6	few	TRBV9	-	CASSVGQDNSPLHF	TGTGCCAGCAGCGTAGGACAGGACAATTCACCCCTCCACTTT
TRBJ2-7	-	TRBV11-2	-	CASSLGQVSSEQYF	TGTGCCAGCAGCTTAGGACAGGTCTCCTCCGAGCAGTACTTC
TRBJ1-6	few	TRBV5-4	-	CASSLATFNSPLHF	TGTGCCAGCAGCTTGGCGACGTTTAATTCACCCCTCCACTTT
TRBJ2-5	-	TRBV20-1	-	CSAKSVETQYF	TGCAGTGCTAAAAGCGTGGAGACCCAGTACTTC
TRBJ2-3	-	TRBV7-3	-	CASSLASSTDTQYF	TGTGCCAGCAGCTTAGCGAGTTCCACAGATACGCAGTATTTT
TRBJ1-5	few	TRBV7-9	-	CASSLVGQPQHF	TGTGCCAGCAGCTTAGTGGGGCAGCCCCAGCATTTT
TRBJ1-5	-	TRBV4-1	-	CASSQEAGSYQPQHF	TGCGCCAGCAGCCAAGAGGCCGGCTCGTATCAGCCCCAGCATTTT
TRBJ1-2	-	TRBV19	-	CASSIPGADGYTF	TGTGCCAGTAGTATCCCAGGGGCAGATGGCTACACCTTC
TRBJ2-5	-	TRBV19	-	CASSRGEQETQYF	TGTGCCAGTTCCAGGGGTGAACAAGAGACCCAGTACTTC
TRBJ2-1	-	TRBV7-2	-	CASSPTGRGSYNEQFF	TGTGCCAGCAGCCCCACAGGGAGGGGTTCCTACAATGAGCAGTTCTTC
TRBJ2-7	-	TRBV5-5	-	CASSLAGVQGTYEQYF	TGTGCCAGCAGCTTGGCCGGAGTACAGGGGACTTACGAGCAGTACTTC
TRBJ1-5	-	TRBV6-6	-	CASSYVRGDEPQHF	TGTGCCAGCAGTTACGTGAGGGGGGATGAGCCCCAGCATTTT
TRBJ1-1	-	TRBV6-6	-	CASTRGADTEAFF	TGTGCCAGCACACGGGGGGCGGACACTGAAGCTTTCTTT
TRBJ1-1	few	TRBV28	-	CASSLQARRGTEAFF	TGTGCCAGCAGTTTACAGGCCCGGCGGGGTACTGAAGCTTTCTTT
TRBJ2-7	-	TRBV30	TRBD1	CAWTSTGDGEQYF	TGTGCCTGGACTTCGACAGGGGACGGCGAGCAGTACTTC
TRBJ2-7	-	TRBV7-2	TRBD1	CASSPRVGGLYEQYF	TGTGCCAGCAGTCCCCGGGTAGGGGGCCTCTACGAGCAGTACTTC
TRBJ2-1	-	TRBV6-1	-	CASSDPFANEQFF	TGTGCCAGCAGTGATCCCTTCGCCAATGAGCAGTTCTTC
TRBJ1-2	once	TRBV5-6	TRBD1	CASSLSRDRGETF	TGTGCCAGCAGCTTGTCCCGGGACAGGGGAGAGACCTTC
TRBJ2-5	-	TRBV28	TRBD2	CASSLLGEGVETQYF	TGTGCCAGCAGTTTATTGGGGGAGGGTGTAGAGACCCAGTACTTC
TRBJ2-2	few	TRBV2	-	CASSVDFYTGELFF	TGTGCCAGCAGTGTGGACTTCTACACCGGGGAGCTGTTTTTT
TRBJ2-1	-	TRBV28	TRBD2	CASSFRRGDYNEQFF	TGTGCCAGCAGTTTCAGACGGGGGGACTACAATGAGCAGTTCTTC
TRBJ1-5	-	TRBV7-2	-	CASSPPGVGYQPQHF	TGTGCCAGCAGCCCACCCGGGGTGGGGTATCAGCCCCAGCATTTT